Following are 29 T cell receptor beta chains from one sample sequenced in a study of regulatory T cells in long-lasting Graves disease. Arm-PCR of CDR3 regions with iRepertoire HTBI primers generated TCR beta libraries. Via MiXCR, TCRdb re-called the multiplex PCR reads, giving one row per CDR3 protein. The data contain hundreds of thousands of distinct CDR3 sequences, about 16% of them singletons. Noted time point: newly diagnosed GD, antithyroid drugs for less than 3 months. PBMC-derived RNA was used for the TCR library. These data were also filed under a second study, of T cells in Graves' hyperthyroidism and ophthalmopathy.

Sequences were derived from peripheral blood mononuclear cells (PBMCs), sampled at new diagnosis, from a patient treated with antithyroid drugs. These receptors were taken from a woman aged 35 to 59 with Graves disease.

This clonotype is categorized as medium-sized. The chain uses TRBV7-6 and TRBJ2-1, with 8 bases lining up with TRBD2. This CDR3 has 16 amino acids. V dropped 0 bases and J dropped 7; count of bases not matched to a gene: 8. The germline gives CDR1 SGHVS, CDR2 FNYEAQ. CDR3 coding DNA: TGTGCCAGCAGCTTAGCCCCGGGGGGGCCGAGTAATGAGCAGTTCTTC. Protein product: CASSLAPGGPSNEQFF. Looking up the rest from reference TRBV7-6 and TRBJ2-1 gives the full variable domain: GAGVSQSPRYKVTKRGQDVALRCDPISGHVSLYWYRQALGQGPEFLTYFNYEAQQDKSGLPNDRFSAERPEGSISTLTIQRTEQRDSAMYRCASSLAPGGPSNEQFFGPGTRLTVL.

V and J are TRBV15 and TRBJ2-1, with D possibly called TRBD1 or TRBD2 (5 bases each). TRBJ2-5 matches the DNA end more closely, so the J call is doubtful. Germline CDR1 is LNHNV and CDR2 is YYDKDF (reference sequence). The CDR3 spans 12 residues. CDR3 nucleotide sequence: TGTGCCACCAGCTACGAGGGGTTAGCCCAGTACTTC. Its protein is CATSYEGLAQYF.

This clonotype was observed many times. The chain is built from TRBV18 and TRBJ1-4, with TRBD1 identical over 8 bases. Germline V CDR1 and CDR2: KGHSH, LQKENI. Germline trimming cut 3 bases from V and 7 bases from J; bases unmatched to any gene: 4. The CDR3 is 14 amino acids. CDR3 sequence (DNA): TGTGCCAGCTCACCGACGGGACAGGCTGAAAAACTGTTTTTT. Residues: CASSPTGQAEKLFF.

This clonotype was observed a handful of times. The gene calls are TRBV18 and TRBJ2-7; 10 positions match TRBD1. Germline V gene lookup returns CDR1 KGHSH and CDR2 LQKENI. J gave up 3 bases and V 3 bases, and 5 bases lay outside the gene matches. There are 15 residues in the CDR3. In DNA form, the CDR3 reads TGTGCCAGCTCACCGGGGGACAGGGGTGGCTACGAGCAGTACTTC. Protein: CASSPGDRGGYEQYF.

This clonotype showed up many times. CDR3 in DNA: TGTGCCAGCATAGGGGGAGGGACCTACAATGAGCAGTTCTTC. It yields the protein CASIGGGTYNEQFF. V gene TRBV12-3 or TRBV12-4 combines with J gene TRBJ2-1, with a tentative D call TRBD2 (7 bases). The CDR3 runs 14 residues. The germline V and J ends were trimmed by 7 bases and 2 bases, with 12 bases remaining between them.

The J gene is TRBJ2-7, the V gene TRBV6-5; 7 positions agree with TRBD1. The CDR3 spans 16 residues. J gave up 4 bases and V 0 bases, and 9 bases lay outside the gene matches. Germline loops: CDR1 MNHEY, CDR2 SVGAGI. The CDR3 is CASSYSKGAAIYEQYF. The CDR3 bases are TGTGCCAGCAGTTACTCGAAGGGGGCGGCGATATACGAGCAGTACTTC.

The genes are TRBV19 and TRBJ1-2; D is uncertain. The CDR3 length is 15 residues. V lost 5 bases, J lost 0 bases, and 13 bases lay in between. The germline V gene has CDR1 LNHDA and CDR2 SQIVND (reference sequence). CDR3 sequence: CASSAAPGANYGYTF. The CDR3 bases are TGTGCCAGTAGTGCCGCTCCGGGAGCTAACTATGGCTACACCTTC.

CDR3 loop: CAREARSGNTIYF. The CDR3 DNA is TGTGCCAGGGAGGCCCGCTCTGGAAACACCATATATTTT. This chain uses TRBV2 with TRBJ1-3; D remains ambiguous. The ends were cut back, 9 bases at V and 0 bases at J, with 9 bases in the middle. This CDR3 is 13 amino acids long. Germline V gene sequence: CDR1 SNHLY, CDR2 FYNNEI.

This clonotype appeared a few times. The chain is built from TRBV4-1 and TRBJ1-2; D gene unclear. CDR1 is MGHRA and CDR2 is YSYEKL in the germline V gene. Trimming removed 0 bases at V and 5 bases at J, with 13 bases between. CDR3 size: 15 residues. This CDR3 reads CASSQDPSTPYGYTF. The DNA of the CDR3 is TGCGCCAGCAGCCAAGATCCGTCCACCCCTTATGGCTACACCTTC.

The chain combines TRBV6-6 with TRBJ2-3, with D uncertain. Trimming stripped 0 bases from V and 2 bases from J, with 6 bases between. The CDR3 covers 14 residues. The germline V gene encodes CDR1 MNHNY and CDR2 SVGAGI (reference sequence). CDR3 residues: CASSYSSLTDTQYF. For the CDR3, the DNA is TGTGCCAGCAGTTACTCAAGTCTCACAGATACGCAGTATTTT.

This clonotype occurred many times. This chain connects TRBV12-3 or TRBV12-4 to TRBJ1-2, with 7 nucleotides matching TRBD1. CDR3 length equals 14 residues. The ends lost 6 bases at V and 4 bases at J; junction bases unmatched: 8. CDR3 coding DNA: TGTGCCAGCAGCACGGTGCCAGGGGGCTATGGCTACACCTTC. Encoded protein: CASSTVPGGYGYTF.

As DNA, the CDR3 is TGCAGTGCTAGAGCCGTAGGACTAGCGGGGGCCCATAAGGGGGCTGAGCAGTTCTTC. The encoded protein is CSARAVGLAGAHKGAEQFF. V is TRBV20-1 and J is TRBJ2-1; 13 bases map to TRBD2. Germline V gene sequence: CDR1 DFQATT, CDR2 SNEGSKA (reference sequence). This CDR3 region has 19 residues. J lost 9 bases, V lost 1 base, and 18 bases had no gene match.

The chain carries TRBV7-3 and TRBJ2-3; the match to TRBD2 covers 9 bases. Germline V gene lookup returns CDR1 SGHTA and CDR2 FQGTGA. The CDR3 has 17 residues. V lost 1 base and J lost 2; bases outside the gene matches: 7. In DNA form, the CDR3 reads TGTGCCAGCAGCTTAATTGCCCTAGCGGGGACCACAGATACGCAGTATTTT. Encoded protein: CASSLIALAGTTDTQYF.

The V and J genes are TRBV30 and TRBJ1-6; 7 bases map to TRBD1. Losses at the gene ends were 2 bases for V and 13 bases for J; bases not matched to a gene: 11. Germline CDR1 and CDR2: GTSNPN and SVGIG (reference sequence). The CDR3 extends over 14 amino acids. Here the CDR3 reads CAWSKGAASNPLHF. The CDR3 nucleotides read TGTGCCTGGAGTAAGGGGGCGGCATCCAATCCCCTCCACTTT.

This chain links TRBV4-1 with TRBJ2-2, with TRBD1 identical over 7 bases. The CDR3 extends over 15 amino acids. J was trimmed by 3 bases and V by 3 bases; bases with no gene match: 4. CDR1 MGHRA and CDR2 YSYEKL come from the germline V gene. The CDR3 bases are TGCGCCAGCAGCCATATAGACAGGGACACCGGGGAGCTGTTTTTT. Protein: CASSHIDRDTGELFF.

This clonotype was counted at least ten times. This chain uses TRBV12-3 or TRBV12-4 with TRBJ2-3; no clear D. The length of the CDR3 is 11 residues. Deletions cut 5 bases from V and 6 bases from J, with 6 bases between. The CDR3, as DNA: TGTGCCAGCAGTCTACAGGATACGCAGTATTTT. Translation: CASSLQDTQYF.

This clonotype occurred many times. This rearrangement joins TRBV3-1 to TRBJ1-6; TRBD1 is a possible D gene (6 bases). Trimming pared 2 bases from V and 9 bases from J, leaving 11 bases between. The CDR3 is made up of 14 amino acids. Germline CDR1 LGHDT, CDR2 YNNKEL (reference sequence). CDR3 in amino acids: CASSQTGPGSPLHF. The CDR3 coding sequence is TGTGCCAGCAGCCAAACAGGGCCGGGTTCACCCCTCCACTTT. Drawing the rest from reference TRBV3-1 and TRBJ1-6, the complete variable domain is DTAVSQTPKYLVTQMGNDKSIKCEQNLGHDTMYWYKQDSKKFLKIMFSYNNKELIINETVPNRFSPKSPDKAHLNLHINSLELGDSAVYFCASSQTGPGSPLHFGNGTRLTVT.

This clonotype was counted at least ten times. This chain uses TRBV20-1 with TRBJ2-5; D is uncertain. The CDR3 runs 11 residues. CDR1 and CDR2 (germline): DFQATT, SNEGSKA (reference sequence). V lost 2 bases and J 4 bases, leaving 5 bases between the germline ends. Written as DNA, the CDR3 is TGCAGTGCTAGATCGGGAGAGACCCAGTACTTC. Protein sequence: CSARSGETQYF.

The chain joins TRBV14 to TRBJ2-7; either TRBD1 or TRBD2 may fit D (6 bases each). The germline V gene has CDR1 SGHDN and CDR2 FVKESK. The CDR3 is 13 residues long. V dropped 3 bases and J dropped 4 bases, with 10 bases sitting between them. For the CDR3, the DNA is TGTGCCAGCAGCCACCGGGGGCGGTACGAGCAGTACTTC. As protein: CASSHRGRYEQYF. Supplemented by reference TRBV14 and TRBJ2-7, the full variable domain reads EAGVTQFPSHSVIEKGQTVTLRCDPISGHDNLYWYRRVMGKEIKFLLHFVKESKQDESGMPNNRFLAERTGGTYSTLKVQPAELEDSGVYFCASSHRGRYEQYFGPGTRLTVT.

This clonotype was seen many times. V gene TRBV3-1 combines with J gene TRBJ2-7; D gene uncertain. CDR1 and CDR2 (germline): LGHDT, YNNKEL (reference sequence). V gave up 4 bases and J gave up 6 bases, with 13 bases separating them. This CDR3 has 13 amino acids. The CDR3 loop is CASSRLDGLEQYF. For the CDR3, the DNA is TGTGCCAGCAGCCGCCTGGACGGCCTCGAGCAGTACTTC.

A few counts support this clonotype. The chain carries TRBV6-5 and TRBJ1-2, with D possibly being TRBD1 (5 bases). The CDR3 spans 12 residues. From germline, CDR1 is MNHEY and CDR2 SVGAGI. Trimming stripped 4 bases from V and 5 bases from J, with 8 bases between. The CDR3 reads CASSSQEYGYTF. The CDR3, as DNA: TGTGCCAGCAGTTCACAGGAGTATGGCTACACCTTC.

The rearrangement joins TRBV19 to TRBJ2-7; no reliable D call. V dropped 3 bases and J dropped 2 bases, with 8 bases sitting between them. Germline assignment: CDR1 LNHDA and CDR2 SQIVND (reference sequence). The CDR3 has 13 amino acids. DNA of the CDR3: TGTGCCAGTAGTATTTATCTGACCTACGAGCAGTACTTC. Protein sequence: CASSIYLTYEQYF.

Worth noting for this clonotype: This may come from a read error, since a much larger clone is one base off. The conserved final phenylalanine or tryptophan is absent from the CDR3, which likely points to a read error. The gene calls are TRBV3-1 and TRBJ2-5; 9 nucleotides match TRBD2. The CDR3 is made up of 15 amino acids. With V trimmed by 0 bases and J by 4 bases, 3 bases remained unmatched. The V gene's germline CDR1 is LGHDT and CDR2 YNNKEL (reference sequence). CDR3 amino acids: CASSQDPRGGETQYL. The CDR3 DNA reads as TGTGCCAGCAGCCAAGACCCGCGGGGGGGAGAGACCCAGTACCTC.

The sample holds a few counts of this clonotype. J is TRBJ2-2 and V is TRBV24-1; D is ambiguous. With 6 bases removed from V and 1 base from J, the gap between germline ends came to 8 bases. Germline lookup yields CDR1 KGHDR and CDR2 SFDVKD. The length of the CDR3 is 14 residues. CDR3 sequence reads: CATSSKGNTGELFF. The CDR3 DNA sequence: TGTGCCACCAGTAGTAAGGGGAACACCGGGGAGCTGTTTTTT.

The J gene is TRBJ1-5, the V gene TRBV7-3; tentatively, D is TRBD1 (5 bases). The germline V gene has CDR1 SGHTA and CDR2 FQGTGA. CDR3 length: 13 residues. V lost 4 bases, J lost 9 bases, and 13 bases lay in between. DNA for the CDR3: TGTGCCAGCAGCTCTCCGGGGGGGGGGCCCCAGCATTTT. It specifies CASSSPGGGPQHF.

This clonotype showed up many times. The chain recombines TRBV2 with TRBJ2-3; 7 nucleotides agree with TRBD1. Germline trimming cut 10 bases from V and 2 bases from J; bases unmatched to any gene: 9. There are 14 residues in the CDR3. Germline values: CDR1 SNHLY, CDR2 FYNNEI. The CDR3 DNA sequence: TGTGCCACAAAAGGACAGGTTCTCACAGATACGCAGTATTTT. Protein sequence: CATKGQVLTDTQYF. Using reference TRBV2 and TRBJ2-3 for the parts outside the CDR3, the full variable domain is EPEVTQTPSHQVTQMGQEVILRCVPISNHLYFYWYRQILGQKVEFLVSFYNNEISEKSEIFDDQFSVERPDGSNFTLKIRSTKLEDSAMYFCATKGQVLTDTQYFGPGTRLTVL.

This clonotype was picked up many times. V is TRBV12-3 or TRBV12-4 and J is TRBJ1-3; the D is unclear. Trimming stripped 5 bases from V and 0 bases from J, with 8 bases between. The CDR3 is 14 residues long. CDR3 residues: CASSAGYSGNTIYF. The CDR3 nucleotides read TGTGCCAGCAGTGCCGGGTACTCTGGAAACACCATATATTTT.

This clonotype was seen more than once but under ten times. The CDR3 loop reads CATSRDWGSGANVLTF. CDR3 DNA: TGTGCCACCAGCAGAGATTGGGGTTCTGGGGCCAACGTCCTGACTTTC. The chain couples TRBV15 to TRBJ2-6; no firm D call. Germline CDR1 is LNHNV and CDR2 is YYDKDF (reference sequence). Trimming took 0 bases from V and 1 from J, leaving 7 bases between them. The CDR3 contains 16 residues.

A few counts support this clonotype. V is TRBV11-3 and J is TRBJ2-4; the D gene is possibly TRBD2 (5 bases). From germline, CDR1 is SGHNT and CDR2 YENEEA. The CDR3 sequence is 14 residues long. Trimming left V 3 bases short and J 6 bases short, with 12 bases between. The CDR3 DNA reads as TGTGCCAGCAGCTTTCGGGGTTCGGGAAACATTCAGTACTTC. It specifies CASSFRGSGNIQYF.